This T cell receptor (beta chain) appears in the sequencing data of a study of PD-1 blockade in mismatch repair-deficient tumors. Profiling relied on immunoSEQ multiplex PCR, and the TCRdb table lists in-frame clones only, not all of them. The sample carries about 100,000 clones, approximately 83% recorded once. Unmatched junction bases numbered 6, after V lost 2 bases and J lost 7 bases. The germline gives CDR1 SGHRS, CDR2 YFSETQ. The CDR3 is 14 residues long. V is TRBV5-1 and J is TRBJ2-5; TRBD1 matches 9 bases. The receptor was derived from an adult with mismatch repair-deficient cancer. Source: peripheral blood, taken 30 to 36 weeks after starting pembrolizumab. In nucleotides, the CDR3 is TGCGCCAGCAGCTTCCGGACAGGGGAGGGGACCCAGTACTTC. As protein: CASSFRTGEGTQYF.